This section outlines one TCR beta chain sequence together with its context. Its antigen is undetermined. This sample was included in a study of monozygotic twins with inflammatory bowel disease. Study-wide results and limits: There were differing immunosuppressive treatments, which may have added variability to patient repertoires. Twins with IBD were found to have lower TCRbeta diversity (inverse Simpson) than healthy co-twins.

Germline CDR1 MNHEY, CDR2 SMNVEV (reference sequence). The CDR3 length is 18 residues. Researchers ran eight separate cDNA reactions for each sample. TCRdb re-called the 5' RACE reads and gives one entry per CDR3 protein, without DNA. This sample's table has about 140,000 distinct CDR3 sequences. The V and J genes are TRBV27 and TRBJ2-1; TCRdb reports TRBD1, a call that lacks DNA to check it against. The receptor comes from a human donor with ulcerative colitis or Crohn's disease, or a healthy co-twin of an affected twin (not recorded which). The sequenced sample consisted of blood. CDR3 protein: CASTPGLGTGGFYNEQFF.